Following are 27 T cell receptor beta chains from one sample sequenced in a study of glioma-infiltrating T cells after dendritic cell vaccination. The table came from immunoSEQ multiplex PCR; TCRdb's copy has only in-frame clones and leaves some out. The sample yields tens of thousands of clones, approximately 81% seen once. This specimen was blood, taken before dendritic cell vaccination. The receptor source for this set is a human donor with glioblastoma.

The V call is TRBV4-3, the J call TRBJ2-7; 11 bases map to TRBD2. The CDR3 is made up of 14 amino acids. Germline CDR1 reads LGHNA; CDR2 reads YSLEER. After removal of 4 bases from V and 3 bases from J, the junction contained 2 bases not matched to a gene. CDR3 residues: CASSPGLADYEQYF. The CDR3 DNA is TGCGCCAGCAGCCCGGGACTAGCGGACTACGAGCAGTACTTC.

The CDR3 region is CASSPSYGARPNTEAFF. The CDR3 DNA reads TGTGCCAGCTCACCTAGCTATGGTGCCCGGCCGAACACTGAAGCTTTCTTT. The V and J genes are TRBV18 and TRBJ1-1; no reliable D call. CDR1 KGHSH and CDR2 LQKENI come from the germline V gene. Trimming took off 3 bases at V and 1 base at J, with 18 bases between the two ends. CDR3 length: 17 residues. The full variable domain, completed using reference TRBV18 and TRBJ1-1, is NAGVMQNPRHLVRRRGQEARLRCSPMKGHSHVYWYRQLPEEGLKFMVYLQKENIIDESGMPKERFSAEFPKEGPSILRIQQVVRGDSAAYFCASSPSYGARPNTEAFFGQGTRLTVV.

The chain recombines TRBV10-2 with TRBJ2-1, with D perhaps TRBD2 (5 bases). Trimming stripped 3 bases from V and 3 bases from J, with 12 bases between. This CDR3 is built from 15 residues. Germline loops: CDR1 WSHSY, CDR2 SAAADI. CDR3 nucleotides: TGCGCCAGCAGTGAAGGCCTAGCTGACTACAATGAGCAGTTCTTC. This sequence encodes CASSEGLADYNEQFF.

This rearrangement joins TRBV4-3 to TRBJ2-1, with 10 bases matching TRBD2. The germline V gene encodes CDR1 LGHNA and CDR2 YSLEER. CDR3 length: 17 residues. J gave up 8 bases and V 0 bases, and 10 bases lay outside the gene matches. The CDR3 DNA is TGCGCCAGCAGCCAAGATAGGGCGGGGCTAGCGGGAGATGAGCAGTTCTTC. Residues: CASSQDRAGLAGDEQFF.

The V gene is TRBV5-1, the J gene TRBJ1-2; no clear D. Germline loops: CDR1 SGHRS, CDR2 YFSETQ. Deletions cut 1 base from V and 2 bases from J, with 15 bases between. The CDR3 extends over 16 amino acids. CDR3 DNA: TGCGCCAGCAGCTTGTTTAGCTCCGGAACCAACTATGGCTACACCTTC. It is translated as CASSLFSSGTNYGYTF.

This clone has just one count. The J gene is TRBJ1-2, the V gene TRBV4-2, with D hard to call. CDR3 length: 14 amino acids. V was trimmed by 1 base and J by 2 bases, leaving 8 bases between them. Germline V lookup: CDR1 LGHNA, CDR2 YNFKEQ. DNA for the CDR3: TGTGCCAGCAGCCAAGGGTCGGAGAACTATGGCTACACCTTC. Translation: CASSQGSENYGYTF.

The gene calls are TRBV6-5 and TRBJ1-2; 10 nucleotides match TRBD1. V gave up 4 bases and J gave up 8 bases; unmatched junction bases: 7. CDR1 and CDR2 from the germline V gene are MNHEY and SVGAGI. The CDR3 runs to 14 residues. The CDR3 DNA reads TGTGCCAGCAGTTCTCATGGACAGGGGGGGGGCTACACCTTC. Residues: CASSSHGQGGGYTF.

This chain connects TRBV6-1 to TRBJ1-5; D possibly corresponds to TRBD1 (5 bases). V lost 5 bases to trimming and J lost 7 bases, with 15 bases between them. The CDR3 sequence is 14 residues long. Germline V CDR1 and CDR2: MNHNS, SASEGT. The CDR3 loop reads CASSPSRQRQPQHF. As DNA, the CDR3 is TGTGCCAGCAGTCCCAGTCGACAGCGACAGCCCCAGCATTTT.

The chain is built from TRBV4-1 and TRBJ2-5; 7 bases map to TRBD1. Germline-derived CDR1 and CDR2 are MGHRA and YSYEKL. The CDR3 is made up of 14 amino acids. The V segment lost 2 bases and the J segment 3 bases; nucleotides outside the gene matches: 3. The CDR3 loop is CASSQPDREETQYF. The CDR3 DNA sequence: TGCGCCAGCAGCCAACCTGACAGGGAAGAGACCCAGTACTTC.

The CDR3 here is CASSTSGQGALGDTQYF. Written as DNA, the CDR3 is TGCGCCAGCAGCACTTCAGGACAGGGGGCATTAGGAGATACGCAGTATTTT. J is TRBJ2-3 and V is TRBV5-1; 11 bases fit TRBD1. V lost 4 bases, J lost 5 bases, and 12 bases stayed unmatched. The length of the CDR3 is 17 residues. Germline V gene lookup returns CDR1 SGHRS and CDR2 YFSETQ.

The rearrangement uses TRBV19 and TRBJ1-2; tentatively, D is TRBD1 (5 bases). Germline CDR1 is LNHDA and CDR2 is SQIVND (reference sequence). V was pared by 5 bases and J by 2 bases, with 12 bases between. This CDR3 spans 14 amino acids. The CDR3 reads CASSPTGVNYGYTF. The CDR3 DNA reads as TGTGCCAGTAGTCCCACAGGAGTCAACTATGGCTACACCTTC.

This chain joins TRBV7-2 and TRBJ2-7; D is perhaps TRBD1 (5 bases). Germline V gives CDR1 SGHTA, CDR2 FQGNSA. The V end lost 1 base, the J end lost 5 bases, and 9 bases lay between the germline ends. The CDR3 is 13 residues long. CDR3 nucleotide sequence: TGTGCCAGCAGCTTAGTTACCAGGGACGAGCAGTACTTC. Translated, it gives CASSLVTRDEQYF.

J is TRBJ2-1 and V is TRBV25-1; D is uncertain. CDR1 and CDR2 (germline): MGHDK, SYGVNS. Deletions cut 3 bases from V and 9 bases from J, with 12 bases between. The CDR3 is made up of 13 amino acids. The CDR3: CASSDLSFGEQFF. DNA of the CDR3: TGTGCCAGCAGTGATTTGAGCTTTGGTGAGCAGTTCTTC.

V and J are TRBV19 and TRBJ1-2; a possible D gene is TRBD1 (6 bases). The germline V gene has CDR1 LNHDA and CDR2 SQIVND (reference sequence). The CDR3 is 13 amino acids. The V gene lost 3 bases and the J gene lost 4 bases, with 9 bases spanning the gap. The CDR3 sequence: CASSILGGYGYTF. The CDR3 DNA reads as TGTGCCAGTAGTATTTTAGGGGGCTATGGCTACACCTTC. Using reference TRBV19 and TRBJ1-2 for the parts outside the CDR3, the full variable domain is DGGITQSPKYLFRKEGQNVTLSCEQNLNHDAMYWYRQDPGQGLRLIYYSQIVNDFQKGDIAEGYSVSREKKESFPLTVTSAQKNPTAFYLCASSILGGYGYTFGSGTRLTVV.

CDR3 amino acids: CASSGWGDQETQYF. The CDR3 DNA sequence: TGCGCCAGCAGCGGGTGGGGGGACCAAGAGACCCAGTACTTC. This chain uses TRBV5-1 with TRBJ2-5; a possible D gene is TRBD2 (6 bases). The germline V gene encodes CDR1 SGHRS and CDR2 YFSETQ. V lost 4 bases and J 0 bases, leaving 10 bases between the germline ends. This CDR3 is built from 14 residues.

V and J are TRBV6-4 and TRBJ2-7, with D tentatively TRBD2 (6 bases). The CDR3 runs to 13 residues. The V end lost 4 bases, the J end lost 3 bases, and 10 bases lay between the germline ends. Per germline, CDR1 MRHNA and CDR2 SNTAGT. The CDR3: CASSVAGSYEQYF. The CDR3 region has the DNA TGTGCCAGCAGTGTCGCGGGAAGCTACGAGCAGTACTTC.

V gene TRBV10-3 combines with J gene TRBJ2-2, with a weak D call TRBD2 (5 bases). This CDR3 is 14 amino acids long. CDR1 ENHRY and CDR2 SYGVKD come from the germline V gene. With 4 bases removed from V and 2 bases from J, the gap between germline ends came to 8 bases. CDR3 residues: CAISAGLNTGELFF. CDR3 in DNA: TGTGCCATCAGTGCAGGACTCAACACCGGGGAGCTGTTTTTT.

J is TRBJ2-2 and V is TRBV30; D gene uncertain. The germline V gene encodes CDR1 GTSNPN and CDR2 SVGIG (reference sequence). V was cut by 7 bases and J by 8 bases, with 17 bases left in between. The CDR3 extends over 13 amino acids. The CDR3 reads CASSRSLGGELFF. CDR3 DNA: TGTGCCTCCTCGAGAAGCCTAGGTGGGGAGCTGTTTTTT.

The rearrangement uses TRBV30 and TRBJ1-5, with D maybe TRBD1 (6 bases). The V gene's germline CDR1 is GTSNPN and CDR2 SVGIG (reference sequence). CDR3 length: 15 residues. Trimming stripped 4 bases from V and 6 bases from J, with 19 bases between. Here the CDR3 reads CAWTFSGTLGQPQHF. CDR3 DNA: TGTGCCTGGACCTTCTCCGGGACACTGGGTCAGCCCCAGCATTTT.

The chain carries TRBV7-6 and TRBJ2-2, with 8 bases lining up with TRBD1. In germline, CDR1 is SGHVS, CDR2 FNYEAQ. The ends lost 1 base at V and 5 bases at J; junction bases unmatched: 9. CDR3 size: 17 residues. The CDR3 reads CASSLESARGRTGELFF. Here the CDR3 DNA reads TGTGCCAGCAGCTTAGAATCGGCCAGGGGGCGAACCGGGGAGCTGTTTTTT.

V gene TRBV7-2 combines with J gene TRBJ2-7; TRBD2 might be the D (6 bases). CDR3 length: 14 amino acids. V lost 0 bases and J lost 8, with 14 bases in between. Germline V CDR1 and CDR2: SGHTA, FQGNSA. CDR3 nucleotides: TGTGCCAGCAGCTTAGCGGGAATAGCGGTGCAGCAGTACTTC. This codes for CASSLAGIAVQQYF.

The chain is built from TRBV11-3 and TRBJ1-5; D is unclear. The germline CDR1 and CDR2 sequences are SGHNT and YENEEA. The CDR3 extends over 13 amino acids. With 5 bases removed from V and 4 bases from J, the gap between germline ends came to 9 bases. The CDR3 bases are TGTGCCAGCAGCCCCTCTTTAAATCAGCCCCAGCATTTT. Translated, it gives CASSPSLNQPQHF. Full variable domain (remainder filled in from reference TRBV11-3 and TRBJ1-5): EAGVVQSPRYKIIEKKQPVAFWCNPISGHNTLYWYLQNLGQGPELLIRYENEEAVDDSQLPKDRFSAERLKGVDSTLKIQPAELGDSAVYLCASSPSLNQPQHFGDGTRLSIL.

V usage is TRBV7-9 and J usage is TRBJ2-7; TRBD2 agrees at 7 bases. CDR1 is SEHNR, CDR2 FQNEAQ, per germline (reference sequence). Germline trimming cut 7 bases from V and 1 base from J; bases unmatched to any gene: 7. CDR3 length: 14 amino acids. CDR3 region: CASTHGGLSYEQYF. The CDR3 DNA sequence: TGTGCCAGCACCCACGGGGGGTTGTCCTACGAGCAGTACTTC.

The V gene is TRBV28, the J gene TRBJ2-7; 10 bases align to TRBD1. J gave up 2 bases and V 5 bases, and 6 bases lay outside the gene matches. CDR1 is MDHEN, CDR2 SYDVKM, per germline. This CDR3 comprises 15 residues. The CDR3 DNA follows: TGTGCCAGCAGTACCGCCGGGACAGGGGCCTACGAGCAGTACTTC. Protein: CASSTAGTGAYEQYF.

The chain links TRBV12-2 to TRBJ1-1; TRBD1 is the table's D call, not checked against the DNA. TRBV12-2 is noted as a pseudogene. CDR3 length: 16 amino acids. The DNA of the CDR3 is TGTGCAAGTCGCTTACATATAGACAGCCAGAACACTGAAGCTTTCTTT. Amino acids: CASRLHIDSQNTEAFF.

V is TRBV10-1 and J is TRBJ2-1; 8 nucleotides line up with TRBD1. Trimming at V came to 6 bases and at J to 9 bases, leaving 7 bases not matched to a gene. Germline CDR1 WNHNN, CDR2 SYGVQD (reference sequence). CDR3 length equals 13 residues. CDR3 residues: CASSSGTGLEQFF. The CDR3 DNA is TGCGCCAGCAGCTCCGGGACAGGTCTTGAGCAGTTCTTC.

The J gene is TRBJ2-5, the V gene TRBV11-2; TRBD2 is a possible D gene (6 bases). Trimming cost V 5 bases and J 1 base, with 8 bases left between them. Germline assignment: CDR1 SGHAT and CDR2 FQNNGV. This CDR3 contains 13 residues. CDR3 nucleotides: TGTGCCAGCAGCCGGAGGGGCCAAGAGACCCAGTACTTC. This sequence encodes CASSRRGQETQYF.